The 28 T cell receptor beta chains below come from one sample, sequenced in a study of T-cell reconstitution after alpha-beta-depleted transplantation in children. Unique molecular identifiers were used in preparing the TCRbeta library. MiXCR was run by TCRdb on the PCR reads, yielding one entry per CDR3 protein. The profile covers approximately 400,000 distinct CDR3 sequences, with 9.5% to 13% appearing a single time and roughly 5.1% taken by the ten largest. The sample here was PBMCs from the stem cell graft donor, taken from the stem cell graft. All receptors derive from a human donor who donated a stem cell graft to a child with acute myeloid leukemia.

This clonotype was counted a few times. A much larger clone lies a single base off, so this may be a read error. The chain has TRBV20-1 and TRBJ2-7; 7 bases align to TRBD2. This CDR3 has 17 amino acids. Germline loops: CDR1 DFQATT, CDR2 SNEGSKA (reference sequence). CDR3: CCARDPLSRASGYEQYF. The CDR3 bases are TGCTGTGCTAGAGATCCCCTCTCAAGGGCTAGCGGCTACGAGCAGTACTTC.

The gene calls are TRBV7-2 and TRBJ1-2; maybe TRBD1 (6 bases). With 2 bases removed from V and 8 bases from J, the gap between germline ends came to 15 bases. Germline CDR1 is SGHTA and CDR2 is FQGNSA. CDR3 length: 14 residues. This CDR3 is CASSLLAGVIGYTF. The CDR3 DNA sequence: TGTGCCAGCAGCTTATTGGCAGGGGTTATCGGCTACACCTTC.

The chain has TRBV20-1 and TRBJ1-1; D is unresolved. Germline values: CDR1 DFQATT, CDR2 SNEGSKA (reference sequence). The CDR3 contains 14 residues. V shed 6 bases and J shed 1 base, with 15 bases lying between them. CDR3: CSAARGPANTEAFF. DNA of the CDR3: TGCAGTGCCGCGCGTGGGCCGGCGAACACTGAAGCTTTCTTT.

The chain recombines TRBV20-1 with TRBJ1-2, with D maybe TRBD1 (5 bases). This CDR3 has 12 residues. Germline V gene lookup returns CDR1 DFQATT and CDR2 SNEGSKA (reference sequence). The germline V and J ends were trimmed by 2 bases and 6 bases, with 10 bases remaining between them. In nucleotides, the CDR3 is TGCAGTGCTAGATTCAGGGTAGATGGCTACACCTTC. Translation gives CSARFRVDGYTF.

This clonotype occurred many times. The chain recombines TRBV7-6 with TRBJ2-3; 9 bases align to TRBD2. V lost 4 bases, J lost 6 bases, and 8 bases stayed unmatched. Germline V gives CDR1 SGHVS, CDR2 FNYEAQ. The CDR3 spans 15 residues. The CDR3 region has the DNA TGTGCCAGCAGCTGGCTAGCGGGGACGGGGGATACGCAGTATTTT. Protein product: CASSWLAGTGDTQYF.

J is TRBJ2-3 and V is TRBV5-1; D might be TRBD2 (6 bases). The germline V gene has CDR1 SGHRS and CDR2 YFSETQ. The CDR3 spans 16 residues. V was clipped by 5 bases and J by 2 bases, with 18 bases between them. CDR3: CASREVTSLNTDTQYF. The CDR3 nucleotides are TGCGCCAGCAGAGAAGTGACTAGTCTGAACACAGATACGCAGTATTTT.

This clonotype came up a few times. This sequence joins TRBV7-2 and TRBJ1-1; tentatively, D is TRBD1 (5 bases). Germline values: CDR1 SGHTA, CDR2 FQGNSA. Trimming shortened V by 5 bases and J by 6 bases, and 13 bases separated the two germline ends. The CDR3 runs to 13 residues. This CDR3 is CASSAGPDAEAFF. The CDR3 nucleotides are TGTGCCAGCAGCGCGGGGCCGGACGCTGAAGCTTTCTTT.

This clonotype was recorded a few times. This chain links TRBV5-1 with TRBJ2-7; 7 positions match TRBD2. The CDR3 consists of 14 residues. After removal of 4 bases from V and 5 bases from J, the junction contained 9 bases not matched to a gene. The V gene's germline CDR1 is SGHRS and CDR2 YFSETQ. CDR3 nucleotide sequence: TGCGCCAGCAGCCAGTCGGGGGGTTCCCACGAGCAGTACTTC. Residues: CASSQSGGSHEQYF.

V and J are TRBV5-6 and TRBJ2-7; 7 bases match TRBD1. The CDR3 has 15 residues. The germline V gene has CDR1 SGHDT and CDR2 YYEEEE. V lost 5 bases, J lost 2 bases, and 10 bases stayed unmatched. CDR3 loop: CASRNRGTPPYEQYF. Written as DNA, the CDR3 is TGTGCCAGCAGGAACAGGGGAACACCACCCTACGAGCAGTACTTC.

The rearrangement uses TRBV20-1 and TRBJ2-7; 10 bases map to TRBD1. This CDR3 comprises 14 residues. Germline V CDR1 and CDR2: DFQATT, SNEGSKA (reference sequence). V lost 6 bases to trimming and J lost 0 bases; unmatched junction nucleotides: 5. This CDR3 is CSATGQGISYEQYF. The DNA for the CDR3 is TGCAGTGCAACGGGACAGGGGATCTCCTACGAGCAGTACTTC.

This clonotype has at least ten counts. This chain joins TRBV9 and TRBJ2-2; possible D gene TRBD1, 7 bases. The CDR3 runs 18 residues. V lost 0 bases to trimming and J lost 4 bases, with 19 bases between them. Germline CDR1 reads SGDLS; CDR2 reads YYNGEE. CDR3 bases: TGTGCCAGCAGCGTAGAGGGGAAGACAGGGAGGTTCACCGGGGAGCTGTTTTTT. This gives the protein CASSVEGKTGRFTGELFF. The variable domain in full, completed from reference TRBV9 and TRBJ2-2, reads DSGVTQTPKHLITATGQRVTLRCSPRSGDLSVYWYQQSLDQGLQFLIQYYNGEERAKGNILERFSAQQFPDLHSELNLSSLELGDSALYFCASSVEGKTGRFTGELFFGEGSRLTVL.

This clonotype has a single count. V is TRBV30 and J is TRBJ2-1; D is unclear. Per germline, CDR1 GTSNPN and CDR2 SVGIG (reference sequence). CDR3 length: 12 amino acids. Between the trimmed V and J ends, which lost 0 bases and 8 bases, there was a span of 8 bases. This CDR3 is CAWSVHYDEQFF. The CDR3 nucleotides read TGTGCCTGGAGTGTGCATTACGATGAGCAGTTCTTC. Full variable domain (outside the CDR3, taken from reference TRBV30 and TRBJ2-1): SQTIHQWPATLVQPVGSPLSLECTVEGTSNPNLYWYRQAAGRGLQLLFYSVGIGQISSEVPQNLSASRPQDRQFILSSKKLLLSDSGFYLCAWSVHYDEQFFGPGTRLTVL.

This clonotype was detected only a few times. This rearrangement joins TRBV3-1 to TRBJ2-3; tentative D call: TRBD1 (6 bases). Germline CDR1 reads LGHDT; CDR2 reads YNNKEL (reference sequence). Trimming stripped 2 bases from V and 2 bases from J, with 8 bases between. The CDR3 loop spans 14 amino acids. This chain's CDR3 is CASSQPGHTDTQYF. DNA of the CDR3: TGTGCCAGCAGCCAACCGGGACACACAGATACGCAGTATTTT.

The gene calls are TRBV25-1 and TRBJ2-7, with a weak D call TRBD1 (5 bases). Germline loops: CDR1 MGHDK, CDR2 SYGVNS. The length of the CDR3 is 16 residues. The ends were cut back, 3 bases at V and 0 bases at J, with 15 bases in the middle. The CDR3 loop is CASSEFFLTDSYEQYF. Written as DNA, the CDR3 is TGTGCCAGCAGTGAGTTTTTTTTGACAGACTCCTACGAGCAGTACTTC.

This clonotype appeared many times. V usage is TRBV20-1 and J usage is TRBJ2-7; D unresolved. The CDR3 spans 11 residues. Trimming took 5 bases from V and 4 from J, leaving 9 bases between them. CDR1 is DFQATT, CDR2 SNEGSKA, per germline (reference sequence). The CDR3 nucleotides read TGCAGTGCTCTCAGGAAATACGAGCAGTACTTC. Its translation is CSALRKYEQYF.

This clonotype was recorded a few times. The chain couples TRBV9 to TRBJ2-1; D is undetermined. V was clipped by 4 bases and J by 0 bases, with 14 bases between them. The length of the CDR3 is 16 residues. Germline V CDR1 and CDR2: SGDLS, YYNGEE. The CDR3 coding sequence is TGTGCCAGCAGCCCCCCCGAGCAGTACTCCTACAATGAGCAGTTCTTC. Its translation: CASSPPEQYSYNEQFF. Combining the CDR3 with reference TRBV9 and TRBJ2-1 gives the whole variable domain DSGVTQTPKHLITATGQRVTLRCSPRSGDLSVYWYQQSLDQGLQFLIQYYNGEERAKGNILERFSAQQFPDLHSELNLSSLELGDSALYFCASSPPEQYSYNEQFFGPGTRLTVL.

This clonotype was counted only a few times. CDR3 residues: CASSLAGTNYGYTF. CDR3 DNA sequence: TGTGCCAGCAGTTTGGCCGGGACTAACTATGGCTACACCTTC. The chain uses TRBV27 and TRBJ1-2; D is unresolved. The CDR3 length is 14 residues. Germline-derived CDR1 and CDR2 are MNHEY and SMNVEV (reference sequence). V gave up 3 bases and J gave up 0 bases, with 8 bases separating them.

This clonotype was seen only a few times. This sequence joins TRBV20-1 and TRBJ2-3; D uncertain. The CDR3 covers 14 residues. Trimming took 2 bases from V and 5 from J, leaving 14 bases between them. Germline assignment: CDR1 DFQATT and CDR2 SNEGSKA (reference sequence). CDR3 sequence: CSARPPVGLDTQYF. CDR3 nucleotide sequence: TGCAGTGCTAGACCCCCCGTGGGATTAGATACGCAGTATTTT.

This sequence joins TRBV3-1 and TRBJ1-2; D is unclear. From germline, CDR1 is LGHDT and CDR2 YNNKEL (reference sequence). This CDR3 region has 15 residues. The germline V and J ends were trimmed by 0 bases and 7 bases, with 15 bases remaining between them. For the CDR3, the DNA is TGTGCCAGCAGCCAAGATGGGGATATGTCAGGTGGCTACACCTTC. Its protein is CASSQDGDMSGGYTF. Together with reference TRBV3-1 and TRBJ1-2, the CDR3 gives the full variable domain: DTAVSQTPKYLVTQMGNDKSIKCEQNLGHDTMYWYKQDSKKFLKIMFSYNNKELIINETVPNRFSPKSPDKAHLNLHINSLELGDSAVYFCASSQDGDMSGGYTFGSGTRLTVV.

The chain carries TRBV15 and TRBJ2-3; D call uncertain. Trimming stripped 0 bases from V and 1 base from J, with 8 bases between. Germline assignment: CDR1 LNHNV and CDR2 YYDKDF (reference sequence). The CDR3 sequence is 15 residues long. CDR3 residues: CATSRDGRRTDTQYF. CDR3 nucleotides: TGTGCCACCAGCAGAGATGGACGGCGCACAGATACGCAGTATTTT.

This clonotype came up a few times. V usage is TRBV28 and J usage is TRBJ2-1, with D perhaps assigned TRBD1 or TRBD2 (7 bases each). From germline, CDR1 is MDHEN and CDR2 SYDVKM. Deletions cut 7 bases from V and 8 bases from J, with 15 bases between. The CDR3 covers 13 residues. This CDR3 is CASTRGRGDEQFF. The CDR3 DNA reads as TGTGCCAGCACCAGGGGGAGGGGCGATGAGCAGTTCTTC.

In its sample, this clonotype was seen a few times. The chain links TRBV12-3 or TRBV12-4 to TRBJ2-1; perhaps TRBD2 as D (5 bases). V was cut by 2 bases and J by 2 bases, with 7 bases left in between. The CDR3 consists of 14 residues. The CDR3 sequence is CASSLLGTYNEQFF. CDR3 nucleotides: TGTGCCAGCAGTTTACTCGGGACCTACAATGAGCAGTTCTTC.

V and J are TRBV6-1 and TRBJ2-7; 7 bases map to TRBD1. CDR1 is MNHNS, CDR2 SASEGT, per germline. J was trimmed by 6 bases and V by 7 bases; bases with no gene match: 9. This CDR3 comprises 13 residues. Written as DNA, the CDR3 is TGTGCCAGCACCAAAGGGACAGTTTTCGAGCAGTACTTC. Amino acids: CASTKGTVFEQYF.

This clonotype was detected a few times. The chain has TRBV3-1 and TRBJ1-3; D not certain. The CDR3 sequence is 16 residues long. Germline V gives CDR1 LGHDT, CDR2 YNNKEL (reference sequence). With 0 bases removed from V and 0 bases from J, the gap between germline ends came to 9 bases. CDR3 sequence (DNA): TGTGCCAGCAGCCAAGAATTCACGACCTCTGGAAACACCATATATTTT. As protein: CASSQEFTTSGNTIYF.

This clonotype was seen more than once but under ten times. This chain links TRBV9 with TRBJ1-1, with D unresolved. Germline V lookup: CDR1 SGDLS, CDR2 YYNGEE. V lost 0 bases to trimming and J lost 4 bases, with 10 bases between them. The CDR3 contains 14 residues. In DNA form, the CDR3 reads TGTGCCAGCAGCGTAGCTCCAGAGGCCACTGAAGCTTTCTTT. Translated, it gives CASSVAPEATEAFF.

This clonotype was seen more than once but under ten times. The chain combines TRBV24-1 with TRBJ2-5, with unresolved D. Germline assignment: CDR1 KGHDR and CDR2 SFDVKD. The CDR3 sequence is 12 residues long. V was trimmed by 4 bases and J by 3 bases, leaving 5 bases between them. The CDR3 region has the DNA TGTGCCACCAGTGACAGCGAAGAGACCCAGTACTTC. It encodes CATSDSEETQYF.

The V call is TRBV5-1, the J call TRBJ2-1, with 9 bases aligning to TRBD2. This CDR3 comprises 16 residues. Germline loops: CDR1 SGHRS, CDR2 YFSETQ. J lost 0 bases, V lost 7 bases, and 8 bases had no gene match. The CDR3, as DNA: TGCGCCAGCTGCCCTAGCGGGGCCAGCTCCTACAATGAGCAGTTCTTC. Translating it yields CASCPSGASSYNEQFF.

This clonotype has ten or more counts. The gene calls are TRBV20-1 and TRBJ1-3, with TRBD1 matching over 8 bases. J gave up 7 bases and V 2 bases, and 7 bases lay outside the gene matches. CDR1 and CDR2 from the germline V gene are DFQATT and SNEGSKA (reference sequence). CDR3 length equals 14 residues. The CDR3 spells CSARYDRGYNTIYF. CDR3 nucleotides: TGCAGTGCTAGATATGACAGGGGTTACAACACCATATATTTT.